A selection of T cell receptor beta chains follows, all from one sample in a study of control samples from healthy donors and cancer patients. TCRdb keeps only in-frame clones here, not all; method: immunoSEQ multiplex PCR. Found here are 150,000 to 200,000 clones, approximately 94% of them singletons; the top ten hold over 1.3%. Source material: blood. Source of these receptors: a woman aged 18-29 years in good health. Each CDR3 is given with its conserved first and last residue. A D gene is named only where the DNA matches it firmly. Rows may omit the clone size; those that give it use once, few, many or a size class.

v_gene	j_gene	abundance	d_gene	CDR3aa	CDR3nt
TRBV11-2	TRBJ2-2	.	.	CASSLSGTGELFF	TGTGCCAGCAGCTTATCGGGGACCGGGGAGCTGTTTTTT
TRBV7-2	TRBJ2-1	.	.	CASSPETAYNEQFF	TGTGCCAGCAGCCCCGAAACAGCTTACAATGAGCAGTTCTTC
TRBV7-9	TRBJ2-7	.	.	CASSAAYEQYF	TGTGCCAGCAGCGCCGCCTACGAGCAGTACTTC
TRBV7-2	TRBJ2-5	.	TRBD2	CASEASGRLGTQYF	TGTGCCAGCGAAGCTAGCGGGAGGTTAGGGACCCAGTACTTC
TRBV28	TRBJ1-5	.	.	CASSASRVGQPQHF	TGTGCCAGCAGCGCGTCTCGGGTGGGACAGCCCCAGCATTTT
TRBV24-1	TRBJ1-2	.	.	CATSDSVYGYTF	TGTGCCACCAGTGATTCAGTGTATGGCTACACCTTC
TRBV7-2	TRBJ2-5	.	.	CASSFPNQETQYF	TGTGCCAGCAGCTTTCCCAACCAAGAGACCCAGTACTTC
TRBV10-3	TRBJ1-1	once	.	CAISEGQKLGGAFF	TGTGCCATCAGCGAAGGACAAAAATTAGGAGGAGCTTTCTTT
TRBV12-3/TRBV12-4	TRBJ1-2	once	.	CASSGGPGGYTF	TGTGCCAGCAGTGGCGGGCCAGGCGGCTACACCTTC
TRBV9	TRBJ1-6	.	.	CASSDSGQGRNLHF	TGTGCCAGCAGCGATTCGGGTCAGGGACGGAACCTCCACTTT
TRBV5-4	TRBJ2-1	.	TRBD2	CASSSSWASGRSNYNEQFF	TGTGCCAGCAGCTCCAGTTGGGCTAGCGGGAGATCGAACTACAATGAGCAGTTCTTC
TRBV18	TRBJ1-1	.	.	CASSPERGSGTEAFF	TGTGCCAGCTCACCCGAGAGGGGGTCTGGCACTGAAGCTTTCTTT
TRBV29-1	TRBJ2-7	.	.	CSVGVSYEQYF	TGCAGCGTTGGCGTTTCCTACGAGCAGTACTTC
TRBV19	TRBJ1-2	.	.	CASSGADHYGYTF	TGTGCCAGTAGTGGGGCAGACCATTATGGCTACACCTTC
TRBV10-3	TRBJ2-5	.	.	CAITGGRWETQYF	TGTGCCATCACCGGGGGACGGTGGGAGACCCAGTACTTC
TRBV6-5	TRBJ1-2	.	.	CASRGVGNGYTF	TGTGCCAGCAGGGGTGTGGGGAATGGCTACACCTTC
TRBV5-4	TRBJ1-2	.	.	CASSLERVGGYTF	TGTGCCAGCAGCTTGGAGAGGGTGGGTGGCTACACCTTC
TRBV7-9	TRBJ1-2	.	.	CASSATDAVGYTF	TGTGCCAGCAGTGCTACGGACGCTGTGGGCTACACCTTC
TRBV27	TRBJ2-5	.	TRBD2	CASSLTLSGRGETQYF	TGTGCCAGCAGTTTAACGTTAAGCGGGAGGGGAGAGACCCAGTACTTC
TRBV19	TRBJ2-2	.	.	CASSIFSPGEANTGELFF	TGTGCCAGTAGTATTTTTTCCCCAGGCGAGGCGAACACCGGGGAGCTGTTTTTT